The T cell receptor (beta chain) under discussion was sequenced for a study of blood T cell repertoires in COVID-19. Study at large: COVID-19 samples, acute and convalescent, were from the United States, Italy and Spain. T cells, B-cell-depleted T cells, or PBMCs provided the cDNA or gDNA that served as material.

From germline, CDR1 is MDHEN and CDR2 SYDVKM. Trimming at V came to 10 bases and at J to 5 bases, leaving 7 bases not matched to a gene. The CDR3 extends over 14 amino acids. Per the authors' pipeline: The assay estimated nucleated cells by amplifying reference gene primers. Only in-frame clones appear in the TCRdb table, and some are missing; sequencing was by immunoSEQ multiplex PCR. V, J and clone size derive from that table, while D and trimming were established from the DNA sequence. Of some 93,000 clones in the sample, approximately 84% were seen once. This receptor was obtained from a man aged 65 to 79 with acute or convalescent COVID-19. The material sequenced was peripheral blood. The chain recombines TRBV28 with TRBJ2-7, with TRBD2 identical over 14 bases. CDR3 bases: TGTGCCACCGGGGGACTAGCGGGAGTGGACGAGCAGTACTTC. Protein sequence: CATGGLAGVDEQYF.